This T cell receptor (beta chain) came from a study of metastatic and nonmetastatic thyroid tumors. Looking at the study overall: Repertoire comparison spanned blood and tumor or nodule tissue of malignant and benign thyroid patients.

This clone was counted many times. Its target is not known. General study findings and limits: It was reportedly found that TCR beta diversity was significantly higher in malignant thyroid tumors than in benign nodules, a difference seen in both blood and tumor samples.

Before thyroid surgery, none of the patients had received any treatment. In the original processing: For papillary thyroid cancer, a distant-metastasis classifier was constructed from CDR3 differences observed across clinicopathological groups. TCRdb re-processed the PCR reads through MiXCR. In this record, the V and J calls reflect TCRdb's handling and not the investigators' own analysis. The sample lists some 15,000 clones, about 23% occurring once. The CDR3 totals 14 residues. The V and J ends lost 5 bases and 5 bases, in that order; junction bases with no gene match: 6. This clonotype was obtained from a female donor with papillary thyroid cancer or a benign thyroid nodule (not recorded which). Some clones in this sample may be carry-over from other donors' samples. The sequenced sample consisted of adjacent normal tissue. V and J are TRBV12-3 or TRBV12-4 and TRBJ1-1; TRBD1 matches 9 bases. The CDR3 region is CASSARTGVTEAFF. CDR3 coding DNA: TGTGCCAGCAGTGCCCGGACAGGGGTTACTGAAGCTTTCTTT.